A selection of T cell receptor beta chains follows, all from one sample in a study of cytotoxic CD8 clonotypes in ibrutinib-treated CLL. Generated by immunoSEQ multiplex PCR, the TCRdb table keeps only in-frame clones and is missing some. The sample contains tens of thousands of clones, about 65% of which appear only once. This specimen consisted of PBMCs, obtained after 24 months of ibrutinib treatment. The receptors come from a human donor with chronic lymphocytic leukemia. CDR3s include the opening cysteine and the closing phenylalanine or tryptophan. The D gene is left open where the match is weak. Clone size is shown for a subset of rows, as once, few, many or a class of expanded clone.

d_call	v_call	j_call	clone_size	cdr3_aa	cdr3_nt
TRBD2	TRBV9	TRBJ2-2	.	CASSGSGVGTGELFF	TGTGCCAGCAGCGGTAGCGGGGTCGGAACCGGGGAGCTGTTTTTT
.	TRBV9	TRBJ1-1	.	CASSAGMNTEAFF	TGTGCCAGCAGTGCGGGTATGAACACTGAAGCTTTCTTT
.	TRBV7-2	TRBJ2-6	.	CASSLGLSGANVLTF	TGTGCCAGCAGCTTAGGCCTCTCTGGGGCCAACGTCCTGACTTTC
.	TRBV28	TRBJ1-2	few	CASSFPYRAGYTF	TGTGCCAGCAGTTTCCCGTACAGGGCTGGCTACACCTTC
.	TRBV30	TRBJ2-3	.	CAWSVRGYARDTQYF	TGTGCCTGGAGTGTAAGGGGATACGCACGAGATACGCAGTATTTT
TRBD1	TRBV27	TRBJ1-1	.	CASKGIAGTGGTEAFF	TGTGCCAGCAAAGGTATCGCCGGGACAGGGGGCACTGAAGCTTTCTTT
.	TRBV28	TRBJ1-4	.	CASRPTTNEKLFF	TGTGCCAGCCGACCCACAACTAATGAAAAACTGTTTTTT
.	TRBV20-1	TRBJ2-7	few	CSASGSYEQYF	TGCAGTGCTAGCGGGAGCTACGAGCAGTACTTC
.	TRBV27	TRBJ2-5	once	CASRGGWGAETQYF	TGTGCCAGCAGAGGGGGATGGGGAGCAGAGACCCAGTACTTC
.	TRBV28	TRBJ1-2	once	CASSPIRGVEGYTF	TGTGCCAGCAGCCCCATAAGGGGGGTTGAAGGCTACACCTTC
TRBD1	TRBV6-5	TRBJ2-3	.	CASSSQGTGRGDTQYF	TGTGCCAGCAGTTCCCAAGGGACAGGGCGGGGGGATACGCAGTATTTT
.	TRBV5-6	TRBJ1-3	.	CASSLMMGFGNTIYF	TGTGCCAGCAGCCTCATGATGGGGTTTGGAAACACCATATATTTT
.	TRBV9	TRBJ2-2	.	CASGGTLNTGELFF	TGTGCCAGCGGGGGTACACTGAACACCGGGGAGCTGTTTTTT
.	TRBV5-4	TRBJ1-2	medium-sized	CASSLAGEGDYGYTF	TGTGCCAGCAGCTTGGCCGGGGAGGGGGACTATGGCTACACCTTC
.	TRBV7-9	TRBJ2-2	few	CASSTTGPGELFF	TGTGCCAGCAGCACAACAGGTCCCGGGGAGCTGTTTTTT
TRBD2	TRBV2	TRBJ2-7	few	CASRGTSGTHEQYF	TGTGCCAGCAGGGGGACTAGCGGGACCCACGAGCAGTACTTC
TRBD2	TRBV29-1	TRBJ2-6	.	CSVGAGGLSGANVLTF	TGCAGCGTTGGTGCGGGAGGGCTCTCTGGGGCCAACGTCCTGACTTTC
TRBD1	TRBV7-3	TRBJ2-2	.	CASSRRTGPGTGELFF	TGTGCCAGCAGCCGGCGGACAGGACCGGGAACCGGGGAGCTGTTTTTT
.	TRBV5-1	TRBJ1-1	.	CASSLRGTNTEAFF	TGCGCCAGCAGCTTAAGGGGGACGAACACTGAAGCTTTCTTT
TRBD2	TRBV6-6	TRBJ2-3	.	CASTPGGGHSTDTQYF	TGTGCCAGCACCCCGGGGGGGGGCCATAGCACAGATACGCAGTATTTT
TRBD1	TRBV5-1	TRBJ1-1	.	CASSHPDRGGTEAFF	TGCGCCAGCAGCCACCCCGACAGGGGAGGGACTGAAGCTTTCTTT
.	TRBV7-3	TRBJ2-3	.	CASSLRFHRDTQYF	TGTGCCAGCAGCTTAAGGTTCCACCGAGATACGCAGTATTTT
.	TRBV7-2	TRBJ2-2	.	CASRREPGTGELFF	TGTGCCAGCAGGCGGGAACCGGGGACCGGGGAGCTGTTTTTT
.	TRBV2	TRBJ1-2	.	CASRLSPTGSYGYTF	TGTGCCAGCAGATTATCCCCCACAGGGTCCTATGGCTACACCTTC
.	TRBV7-6	TRBJ2-3	.	CASSLAQRYTQYF	TGTGCCAGCAGCTTAGCCCAGCGGTATACGCAGTATTTT
.	TRBV19	TRBJ1-2	.	CASSIGSGANYGYTF	TGTGCCAGTAGTATAGGTTCAGGAGCTAACTATGGCTACACCTTC